This T cell receptor beta chain was identified during a study of molecular identifiers for immune sequencing clone quantification. Bulk libraries came from a prior protocol with listed TCR primers. TCRdb analysed the PCR reads with MiXCR anew, one entry per CDR3 protein. The sample has about 640,000 distinct CDR3 sequences, just under 20% seen once; the top ten hold 0.7% to 1%. At least ten counts were recorded for this clonotype. Trimming shortened V by 6 bases and J by 7 bases, and 20 bases separated the two germline ends. CDR3 length: 15 amino acids. Germline V gives CDR1 MNHEY, CDR2 SVGEGT. The gene calls are TRBV6-2 or TRBV6-3 and TRBJ2-3; D unresolved. The source of this sequence is a human donor in good health. Some libraries in this study had Jurkat cell RNA spiked in. Sequenced sample: naive CD8+ T cells from blood, with Jurkat cell RNA spiked in. Subset: FACS-sorted CD8+CD4-CCR7+CD45RA+ naive T cells. The CDR3 spells CASSNRVPTVNTQYF. The DNA for the CDR3 is TGTGCCAGCAGCAACCGGGTCCCAACGGTAAATACGCAGTATTTT.